This T cell receptor (beta chain) was retrieved from a study of T cells in Graves' hyperthyroidism and ophthalmopathy. Amplified regions were TCR beta CDR3 sequences from RNA transcripts. An initial round of RT-PCR targeting the TCR CDR3 relied on the HTBI primer set. MiXCR was run by TCRdb on the multiplex PCR reads, yielding one entry per CDR3 protein. This sample yields about 320,000 distinct CDR3 sequences, of which 16% are seen a single time; approximately 35% belongs to the top ten. Germline CDR1 SGHRS, CDR2 YFSETQ. The CDR3 contains 15 residues. Trimming shortened V by 4 bases and J by 2 bases, and 16 bases separated the two germline ends.

The chain links TRBV5-1 to TRBJ2-7, with D possibly TRBD1 on 6 matching bases. This receptor was identified in a man under 40 with Graves' hyperthyroidism. Sequencing used blood. The CDR3 nucleotides read TGCGCCAGCAGCGCGGACAGCCACTTTACCTACGAGCAGTACTTC. It is translated as CASSADSHFTYEQYF. Looking up the rest from reference TRBV5-1 and TRBJ2-7 gives the full variable domain: KAGVTQTPRYLIKTRGQQVTLSCSPISGHRSVSWYQQTPGQGLQFLFEYFSETQRNKGNFPGRFSGRQFSNSRSEMNVSTLELGDSALYLCASSADSHFTYEQYFGPGTRLTVT.